Shown below are 2 T cell receptor beta chains from a single sample sequenced in a study of human T cells and chemical hapten exposure. Time point specified: patch test 1, 2 weeks after DPC sensitization. Sample treatment: therapeutic diphenylcyclopropenone sensitization with weekly scalp DPC. MiXCR was run by TCRdb on the RACE reads, yielding one entry per CDR3 protein. The data show about 100,000 distinct CDR3 sequences, 10% seen once. Sequencing was performed on whole blood, taken in connection with sensitization to the hapten diphenylcyclopropenone (DPC). The receptors shown here come from a man between 40 and 49 years old with alopecia areata. Some clones in this sample may be carry-over from other donors' samples.

In this sample, this clonotype turned up many times. The chain links TRBV12-3 or TRBV12-4 to TRBJ1-2; TRBD1 might be the D (5 bases). V was pared by 8 bases and J by 5 bases, with 18 bases between. The CDR3 has 14 residues. The CDR3, as DNA: TGTGCCAGCCGAGGATTAGGGGACTTGTATGGCTACACCTTC. It is translated as CASRGLGDLYGYTF.

This clonotype was counted at least ten times. The chain is built from TRBV12-3 or TRBV12-4 and TRBJ2-2; no reliable D call. The CDR3 is 13 residues long. Between the trimmed V and J ends, which lost 2 bases and 6 bases, there was a span of 7 bases. The CDR3 is CASSLLGAGELFF. The CDR3 nucleotides are TGTGCCAGCAGTTTACTTGGGGCCGGGGAGCTGTTTTTT.